A selection of T cell receptor beta chains follows, all from one sample in a study of shared clonotypes between healthy human individuals. Libraries were prepared by immunoSEQ multiplex PCR; TCRdb keeps only in-frame clonotypes and omits some of them. The sample has some 2,500,000 clones; 85% to 95% are singletons. The sequencing input was naive CD4+ T cells from PBMCs. These receptor sequences come from a man between 18 and 35 years old in good health. Some clones in this sample may be carry-over from other donors' samples. Each CDR3 is given with its conserved first and last residue. The order of the fields is clone size, J gene, V gene, D gene, CDR3 DNA, CDR3 protein. The D gene is left open where the match is weak. Rows may omit the clone size; those that give it use once, few, many or a size class.

NA TRBJ2-3 TRBV5-1 NA TGCGCCAGCAGCTCCCGTATTGGAGATACGCAGTATTTT CASSSRIGDTQYF
NA TRBJ2-3 TRBV2 NA TGTGCCAGCTGTGGAGGCCTCCGGACCTCTAGCACAGATACGCAGTATTTT CASCGGLRTSSTDTQYF
NA TRBJ2-4 TRBV5-1 TRBD1 TGCGCCAGCAGCCCCCCAGGACAGGGAAAAAACATTCAGTACTTC CASSPPGQGKNIQYF
once TRBJ2-3 TRBV5-1 TRBD1 TGCGCCAGCAGCTTAGATAGTTCCGGGACAGGGGTTTATACGCAGTATTTT CASSLDSSGTGVYTQYF
NA TRBJ2-7 TRBV9 TRBD1 TGTGCCAGCAGCCCCCGAACCGGGACAGGATACGAGCAGTACTTC CASSPRTGTGYEQYF
NA TRBJ2-5 TRBV7-7 NA TGTGCCAGCAGCTTAGGGGCAGCTTCTCAAGAGACCCAGTACTTC CASSLGAASQETQYF
NA TRBJ2-7 TRBV29-1 TRBD2 TGCAGCGTCAGCGGGAGGGCCACCTACGAGCAGTACTTC CSVSGRATYEQYF
NA TRBJ2-3 TRBV7-9 TRBD2 TGTGCCAGCAGCTCGGGACTAGCGGGAGAAGGGGATACGCAGTATTTT CASSSGLAGEGDTQYF
NA TRBJ2-7 TRBV11-2 TRBD2 TGTGCCAGCAGCTTAGTGGCTAGCGGACCTCTCGAGCAGTACTTC CASSLVASGPLEQYF
NA TRBJ2-5 TRBV19 NA TGTGCCAGTAGTACCCCCGGGGGACGGGAGACCCAGTACTTC CASSTPGGRETQYF
NA TRBJ2-2 TRBV7-3 NA TGTGCCAGCAGCCCCAAGGGTACTTGGGAGCTGTTTTTT CASSPKGTWELFF
NA TRBJ2-7 TRBV30 TRBD1 TGTGCCTGGAGCGGGGACAGGGGGCACTACGAGCAGTACTTC CAWSGDRGHYEQYF
NA TRBJ2-7 TRBV5-1 TRBD1 TGCGCCAGCAACCCGGACAGGGGGTTCGAGCAGTACTTC CASNPDRGFEQYF
NA TRBJ1-2 TRBV6-5 NA TGTGCCAGCAGTTACTCGTTCAAGGGTCTGATCGGCTACACCTTC CASSYSFKGLIGYTF
NA TRBJ1-1 TRBV18 NA TGTGCCAGCGGCGGGACCCCGAATGAAGCTTTCTTT CASGGTPNEAFF
NA TRBJ2-5 TRBV11-3 NA TGTGCCCGCAGCTTCAACCACTTGGAGACCCAGTACTTC CARSFNHLETQYF
few TRBJ1-1 TRBV29-1 NA TGCAGCGTTGAAGGCCCCTTAGGGGCGGCTGAAGCTTTCTTT CSVEGPLGAAEAFF
NA TRBJ1-2 TRBV18 NA TGTGCCAGCTCACCAATTACGGCGGGGACCGACTATGGCTACACCTTC CASSPITAGTDYGYTF
NA TRBJ2-1 TRBV4-1 TRBD2 TGCGCCAGCAGCCAATACAGCGGGAGGTTCTCCTACAATGAGCAGTTCTTC CASSQYSGRFSYNEQFF
NA TRBJ2-3 TRBV15 NA TGTGCCACCAGCTCAAGCACAGATACGCAGTATTTT CATSSSTDTQYF